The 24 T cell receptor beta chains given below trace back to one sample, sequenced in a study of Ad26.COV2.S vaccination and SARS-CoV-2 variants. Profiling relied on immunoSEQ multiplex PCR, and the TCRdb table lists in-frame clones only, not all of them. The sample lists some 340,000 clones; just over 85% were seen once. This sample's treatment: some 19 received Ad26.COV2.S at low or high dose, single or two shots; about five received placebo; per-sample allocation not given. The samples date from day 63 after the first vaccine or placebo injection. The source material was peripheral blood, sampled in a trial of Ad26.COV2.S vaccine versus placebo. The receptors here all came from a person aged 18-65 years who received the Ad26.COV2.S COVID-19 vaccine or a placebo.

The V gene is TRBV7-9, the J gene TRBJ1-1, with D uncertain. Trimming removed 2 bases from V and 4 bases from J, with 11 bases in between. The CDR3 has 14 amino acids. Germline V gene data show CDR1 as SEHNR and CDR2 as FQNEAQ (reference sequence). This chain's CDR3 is CASSLSRALTEAFF. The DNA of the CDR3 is TGTGCCAGCAGCTTAAGTAGGGCCCTCACTGAAGCTTTCTTT.

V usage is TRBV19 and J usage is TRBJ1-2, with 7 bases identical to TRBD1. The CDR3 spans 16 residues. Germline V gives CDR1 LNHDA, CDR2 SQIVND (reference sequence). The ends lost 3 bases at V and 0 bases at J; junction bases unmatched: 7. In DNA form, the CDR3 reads TGTGCCAGTAGTATCGGGACAGCGAGAGCTAACTATGGCTACACCTTC. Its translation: CASSIGTARANYGYTF. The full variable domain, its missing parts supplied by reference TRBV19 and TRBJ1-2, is DGGITQSPKYLFRKEGQNVTLSCEQNLNHDAMYWYRQDPGQGLRLIYYSQIVNDFQKGDIAEGYSVSREKKESFPLTVTSAQKNPTAFYLCASSIGTARANYGYTFGSGTRLTVV.

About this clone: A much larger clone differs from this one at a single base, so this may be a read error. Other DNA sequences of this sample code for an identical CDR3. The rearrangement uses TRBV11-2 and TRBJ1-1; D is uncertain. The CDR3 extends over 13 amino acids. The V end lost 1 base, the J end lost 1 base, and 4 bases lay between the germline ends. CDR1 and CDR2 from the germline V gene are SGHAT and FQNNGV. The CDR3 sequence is CASSLGGNTEAFF. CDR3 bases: TGTGCCAGCAGCTTAGGGGGGAACACTGAAGCTTTCTTT.

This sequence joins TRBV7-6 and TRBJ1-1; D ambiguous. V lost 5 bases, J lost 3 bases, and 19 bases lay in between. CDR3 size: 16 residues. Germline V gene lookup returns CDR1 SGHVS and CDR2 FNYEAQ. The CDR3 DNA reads TGTGCCAGCAGCCCGCAAACGGGTCCCTCTTACACTGAAGCTTTCTTT. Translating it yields CASSPQTGPSYTEAFF.

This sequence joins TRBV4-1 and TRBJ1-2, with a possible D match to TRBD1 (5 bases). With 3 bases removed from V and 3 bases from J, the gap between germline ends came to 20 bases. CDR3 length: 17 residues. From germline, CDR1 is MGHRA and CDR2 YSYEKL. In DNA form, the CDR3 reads TGCGCCAGCAGCCATGGTGCTCGGCAGGGTGGGGACTATGGCTACACCTTC. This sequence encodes CASSHGARQGGDYGYTF.

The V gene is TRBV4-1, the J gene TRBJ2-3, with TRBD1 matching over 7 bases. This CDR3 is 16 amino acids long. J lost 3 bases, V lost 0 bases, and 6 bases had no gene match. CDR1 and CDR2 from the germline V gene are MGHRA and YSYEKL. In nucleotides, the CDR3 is TGCGCCAGCAGCCAAGAAGGGGGCAGGGGAACAGATACGCAGTATTTT. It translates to CASSQEGGRGTDTQYF.

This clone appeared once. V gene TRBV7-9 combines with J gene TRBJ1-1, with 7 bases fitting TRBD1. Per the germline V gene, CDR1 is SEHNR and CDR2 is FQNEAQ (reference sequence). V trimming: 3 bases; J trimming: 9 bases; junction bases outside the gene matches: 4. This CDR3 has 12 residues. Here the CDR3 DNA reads TGTGCCAGCAGCTTTCAGGACAGGCAAGCTTTCTTT. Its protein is CASSFQDRQAFF.

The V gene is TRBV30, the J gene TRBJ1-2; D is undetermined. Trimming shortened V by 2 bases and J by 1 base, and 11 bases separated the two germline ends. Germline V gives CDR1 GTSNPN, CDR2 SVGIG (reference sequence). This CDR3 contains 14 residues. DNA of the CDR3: TGTGCCTGGAGTACCCAAAAGGGTAACTATGGCTACACCTTC. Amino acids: CAWSTQKGNYGYTF.

The CDR3 sequence: CASSQRVTVGASYTF. The CDR3 DNA is TGTGCCAGCAGCCAACGTGTGACAGTGGGGGCGAGCTACACCTTC. This chain joins TRBV3-1 (or the pseudogene TRBV3-2) and TRBJ1-2; tentatively, D is TRBD1 (6 bases). Trimming cost V 2 bases and J 9 bases, with 19 bases left between them. Germline loops: CDR1 LGHDT, CDR2 YNNKEL (reference sequence). The CDR3 totals 15 residues.

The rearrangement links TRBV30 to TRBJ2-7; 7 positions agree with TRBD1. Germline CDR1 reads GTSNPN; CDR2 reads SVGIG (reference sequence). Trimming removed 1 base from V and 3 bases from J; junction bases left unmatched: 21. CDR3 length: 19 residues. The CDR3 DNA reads TGTGCCTGGAGTGATGAGGGGGCGAAGGTGGTTGGGTTTGTCTACGAGCAGTACTTC. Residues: CAWSDEGAKVVGFVYEQYF. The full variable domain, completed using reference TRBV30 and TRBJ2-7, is SQTIHQWPATLVQPVGSPLSLECTVEGTSNPNLYWYRQAAGRGLQLLFYSVGIGQISSEVPQNLSASRPQDRQFILSSKKLLLSDSGFYLCAWSDEGAKVVGFVYEQYFGPGTRLTVT.

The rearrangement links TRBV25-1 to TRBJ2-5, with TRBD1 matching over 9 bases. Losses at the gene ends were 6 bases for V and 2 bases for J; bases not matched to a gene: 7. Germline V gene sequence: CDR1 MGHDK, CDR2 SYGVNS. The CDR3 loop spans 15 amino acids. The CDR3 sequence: CASSRDREVQETQYF. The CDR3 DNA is TGTGCCAGCAGCCGGGACAGGGAGGTTCAAGAGACCCAGTACTTC.

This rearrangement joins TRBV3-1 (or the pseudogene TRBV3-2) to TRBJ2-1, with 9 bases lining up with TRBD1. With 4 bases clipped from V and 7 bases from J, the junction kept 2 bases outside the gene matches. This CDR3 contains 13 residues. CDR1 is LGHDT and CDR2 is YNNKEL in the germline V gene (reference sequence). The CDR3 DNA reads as TGTGCCAGCAGCCGGGACAGGGAGAATGAGCAGTTCTTC. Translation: CASSRDRENEQFF.

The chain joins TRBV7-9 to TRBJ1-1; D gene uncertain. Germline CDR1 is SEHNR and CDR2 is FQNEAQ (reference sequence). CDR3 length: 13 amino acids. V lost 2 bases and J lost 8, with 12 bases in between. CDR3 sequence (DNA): TGTGCCAGCAGCTTAAAAGAGGGTCACGAAGCTTTCTTT. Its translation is CASSLKEGHEAFF.

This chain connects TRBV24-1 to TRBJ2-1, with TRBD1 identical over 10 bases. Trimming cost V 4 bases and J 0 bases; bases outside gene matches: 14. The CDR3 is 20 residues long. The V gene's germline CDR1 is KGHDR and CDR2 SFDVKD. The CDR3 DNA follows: TGTGCCACCAGTGACCCGGGACAGGGGCGTGGGCCCGGCTCCTACAATGAGCAGTTCTTC. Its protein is CATSDPGQGRGPGSYNEQFF.

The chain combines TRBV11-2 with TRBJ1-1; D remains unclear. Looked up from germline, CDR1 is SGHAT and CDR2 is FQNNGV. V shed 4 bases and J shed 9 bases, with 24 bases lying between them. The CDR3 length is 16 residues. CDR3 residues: CASSSLLSSWAGKAFF. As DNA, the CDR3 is TGTGCCAGCAGCTCTCTGTTGTCTAGTTGGGCCGGGAAAGCTTTCTTT. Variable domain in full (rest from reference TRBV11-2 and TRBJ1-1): EAGVAQSPRYKIIEKRQSVAFWCNPISGHATLYWYQQILGQGPKLLIQFQNNGVVDDSQLPKDRFSAERLKGVDSTLKIQPAKLEDSAVYLCASSSLLSSWAGKAFFGQGTRLTVV.

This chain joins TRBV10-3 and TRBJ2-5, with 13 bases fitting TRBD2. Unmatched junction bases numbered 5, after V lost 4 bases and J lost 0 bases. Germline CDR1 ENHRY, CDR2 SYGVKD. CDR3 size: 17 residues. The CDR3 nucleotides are TGTGCCATCAGTGGGGGACTAGCGGGGCCGTACCAAGAGACCCAGTACTTC. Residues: CAISGGLAGPYQETQYF.

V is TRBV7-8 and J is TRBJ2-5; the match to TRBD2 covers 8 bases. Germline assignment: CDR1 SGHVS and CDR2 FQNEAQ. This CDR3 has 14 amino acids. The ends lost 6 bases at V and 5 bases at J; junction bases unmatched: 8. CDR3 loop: CASSRAGAGETQYF. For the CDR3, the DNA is TGTGCCAGCAGTCGAGCGGGGGCAGGGGAGACCCAGTACTTC.

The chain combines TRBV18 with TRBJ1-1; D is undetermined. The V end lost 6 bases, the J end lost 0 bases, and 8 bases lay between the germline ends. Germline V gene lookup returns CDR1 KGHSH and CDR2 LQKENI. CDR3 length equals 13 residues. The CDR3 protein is CASSQDLNTEAFF. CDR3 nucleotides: TGTGCCAGCTCGCAAGATCTGAACACTGAAGCTTTCTTT.

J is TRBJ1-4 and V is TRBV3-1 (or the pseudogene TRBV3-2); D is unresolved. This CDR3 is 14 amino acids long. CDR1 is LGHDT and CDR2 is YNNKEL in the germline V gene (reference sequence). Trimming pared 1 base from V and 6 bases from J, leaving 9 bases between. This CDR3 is CASSQALWDEKLFF. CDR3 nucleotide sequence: TGTGCCAGCAGCCAAGCTTTATGGGATGAAAAACTGTTTTTT.

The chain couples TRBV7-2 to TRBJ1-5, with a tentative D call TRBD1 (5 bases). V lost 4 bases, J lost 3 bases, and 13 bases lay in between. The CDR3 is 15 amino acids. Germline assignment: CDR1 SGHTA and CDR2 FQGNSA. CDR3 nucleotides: TGTGCCAGCAGCTCGGGGGGACGGAACAATCAGCCCCAGCATTTT. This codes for CASSSGGRNNQPQHF.

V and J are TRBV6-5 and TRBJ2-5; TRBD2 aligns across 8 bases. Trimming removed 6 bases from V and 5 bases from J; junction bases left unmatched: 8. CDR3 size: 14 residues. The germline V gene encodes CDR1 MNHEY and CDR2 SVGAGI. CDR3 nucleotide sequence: TGTGCCAGCAGCTTTAGCGGGGTTGGGGAGACCCAGTACTTC. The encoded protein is CASSFSGVGETQYF.

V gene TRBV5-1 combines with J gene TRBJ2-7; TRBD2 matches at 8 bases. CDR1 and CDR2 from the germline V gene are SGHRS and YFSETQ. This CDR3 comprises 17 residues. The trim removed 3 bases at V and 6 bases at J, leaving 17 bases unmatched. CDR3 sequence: CASSSLKTRGGYSEQYF. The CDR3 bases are TGCGCCAGCAGCTCTCTCAAGACTCGCGGGGGGTACTCCGAGCAGTACTTC.

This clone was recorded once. The CDR3 is CASSLGREPGPNEQFF. The CDR3 bases are TGTGCCAGCAGCTTAGGAAGGGAACCGGGTCCTAATGAGCAGTTCTTC. The V gene is TRBV11-3, the J gene TRBJ2-1, with unresolved D. Trimming pared 1 base from V and 7 bases from J, leaving 17 bases between. The CDR3 spans 16 residues. The germline gives CDR1 SGHNT, CDR2 YENEEA.

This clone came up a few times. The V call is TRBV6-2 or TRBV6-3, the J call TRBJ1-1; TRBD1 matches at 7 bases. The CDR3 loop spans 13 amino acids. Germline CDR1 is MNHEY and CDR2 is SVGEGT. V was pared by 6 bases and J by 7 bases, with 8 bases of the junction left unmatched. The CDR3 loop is CASSRGTVVEAFF. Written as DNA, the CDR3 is TGTGCCAGCAGCCGCGGGACAGTCGTTGAAGCTTTCTTT.